This TCR beta chain was captured by sequencing in a study of blood T cell repertoires in COVID-19. At the level of the study: Samples taken during acute and convalescent COVID-19 were collected in the United States, Italy and Spain. T cells, B-cell-depleted T cells, or PBMCs provided the cDNA or gDNA that served as material.

Using immunoSEQ multiplex PCR, the repertoire was profiled, and TCRdb retains in-frame clones only, with some absent. The sample holds 150,000 to 200,000 clones, 80% to 90% seen once. This CDR3 is 11 amino acids long. Germline V lookup: CDR1 LNHDA, CDR2 SQIVND (reference sequence). V was shortened by 8 bases and J by 6 bases, with 10 bases between the two germline ends. Specimen: peripheral blood. This rearrangement joins TRBV19 to TRBJ1-1; no firm D call. The sequence derives from a man between 60 and 75 years old with acute or convalescent COVID-19. Here the CDR3 DNA reads TGTGCCAGTCGGAGACTTGCTGAAGCTTTCTTT. Residues: CASRRLAEAFF.